This TCR beta chain was documented in a study of T cell responses to AZD1222 COVID-19 vaccine. General study points: Baseline seropositives among AZD1222 recipients totaled only six or seven. Vaccine-associated CD4 TCRs ranged over spike, dominating at 160-218 and 743-854. White British donors predominated, females outnumbered males, and clonal diversity was possibly underestimated. Repertoire sampling happened only post peak T cell response.

TCRdb's table, derived via immunoSEQ multiplex PCR, lists solely in-frame clones and lacks some. This sample has about 88,000 clones, with over 75% found just once. Germline lookup yields CDR1 SGHRS and CDR2 YFSETQ. The CDR3 totals 15 residues. V was shortened by 4 bases and J by 1 base, with 9 bases between the two germline ends. Remarks on this clone: What it binds is unknown.

Here the sequenced sample was peripheral blood, taken 28 days after the second AZD1222 dose. The genes are TRBV5-1 and TRBJ1-6; D remains unclear. This receptor was identified in an adult who received the AZD1222 COVID-19 vaccine. CDR3 nucleotides: TGCGCCAGCAGCGCGGCCAGATCCTATAATTCACCCCTCCACTTT. Translation gives CASSAARSYNSPLHF.